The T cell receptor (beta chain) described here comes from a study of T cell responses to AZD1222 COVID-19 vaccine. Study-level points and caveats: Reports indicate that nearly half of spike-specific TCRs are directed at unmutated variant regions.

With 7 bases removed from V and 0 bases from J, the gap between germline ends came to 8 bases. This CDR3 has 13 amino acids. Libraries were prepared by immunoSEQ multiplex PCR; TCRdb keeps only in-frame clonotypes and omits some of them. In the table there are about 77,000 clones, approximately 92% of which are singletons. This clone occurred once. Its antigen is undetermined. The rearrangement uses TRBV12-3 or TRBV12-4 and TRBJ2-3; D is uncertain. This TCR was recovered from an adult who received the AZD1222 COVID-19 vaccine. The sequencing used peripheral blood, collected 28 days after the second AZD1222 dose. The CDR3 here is CASTRLSTDTQYF. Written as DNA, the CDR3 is TGTGCCAGCACCAGACTTAGCACAGATACGCAGTATTTT.